These T cell receptor beta chains were read from a single sample in a study of blood T cell repertoires in COVID-19. Sequencing was performed with immunoSEQ multiplex PCR; in TCRdb, only in-frame clones are kept and a portion is missing. The profile shows about 270,000 clones, 85% to 90% of them singletons. Sequenced sample: PBMCs or T cells enriched from blood (not recorded which). These receptors all stem from a young woman who had recovered from COVID-19. CDR3s include the opening cysteine and the closing phenylalanine or tryptophan. Fields, in order: clone size, V gene, J gene, D gene, CDR3 protein, CDR3 DNA. A D gene is named only where the DNA matches it firmly. Clone size is stated in some rows and not others, as once, few, many or a class when expanded.

NA	TRBV19	TRBJ2-7	TRBD1	CASSRGMTSYEQYF	TGTGCCAGTAGCAGGGGGATGACTTCCTACGAGCAGTACTTC
NA	TRBV9	TRBJ1-1	NA	CASSDTGIGTEAFF	TGTGCCAGCAGTGATACAGGGATAGGCACTGAAGCTTTCTTT
NA	TRBV5-1	TRBJ2-7	TRBD2	CASSWGLSSYEQYF	TGCGCCAGCAGCTGGGGACTATCCTCCTACGAGCAGTACTTC
NA	TRBV7-7	TRBJ2-1	TRBD1	CASSGGTGSSNEQFF	TGTGCTAGCAGCGGCGGGACAGGGTCCTCCAATGAGCAGTTCTTC
NA	TRBV27	TRBJ1-6	NA	CASSLYDGSNSPLHF	TGTGCCAGCAGTTTATATGACGGTAGCAATTCACCCCTCCACTTT
NA	TRBV13	TRBJ2-3	TRBD1	CASRDRQGTDTQYF	TGTGCCAGCAGAGATCGACAGGGGACAGATACGCAGTATTTT
NA	TRBV7-6	TRBJ1-4	TRBD1	CASSSTIPGGGNEKLFF	TGTGCCAGCAGCTCTACGATTCCAGGGGGCGGGAATGAAAAACTGTTTTTT
once	TRBV19	TRBJ1-6	TRBD1	CASRDRDITSPLHF	TGTGCCAGTAGAGACAGGGACATTACTTCACCCCTCCACTTT
NA	TRBV25-1	TRBJ2-3	NA	CASSEYLQAGTDTQYF	TGTGCCAGCAGTGAATATTTACAGGCCGGCACAGATACGCAGTATTTT
few	TRBV18	TRBJ1-1	NA	CASSPTENPEAFF	TGTGCCAGCTCACCAACAGAGAATCCTGAAGCTTTCTTT
few	TRBV11-3	TRBJ1-1	NA	CASSSGIWGGPNTEAFF	TGTGCCAGCAGCTCGGGTATTTGGGGCGGACCGAACACTGAAGCTTTCTTT
NA	TRBV15	TRBJ2-7	TRBD2	CATSSGLAGTYEQYF	TGTGCCACCAGCTCCGGACTAGCGGGTACCTACGAGCAGTACTTC
NA	TRBV7-8	TRBJ1-6	TRBD1	CASSPRDRVSPLHF	TGTGCCAGCAGCCCCCGGGACAGGGTGTCACCCCTCCACTTT
NA	TRBV19	TRBJ1-1	NA	CARPGGSHPTGDLGAEAFF	TGTGCCAGACCGGGTGGGAGTCACCCCACTGGAGACTTGGGAGCTGAAGCTTTCTTT
NA	TRBV10-1	TRBJ1-2	NA	CASSPGKNYGYTF	TGCGCCAGCAGCCCCGGGAAGAACTATGGCTACACCTTC
once	TRBV19	TRBJ2-5	TRBD2	CASSSSLAGGQETQYF	TGTGCCAGTAGTTCATCTCTAGCGGGGGGGCAAGAGACCCAGTACTTC
few	TRBV19	TRBJ1-2	TRBD1	CASASGGNYGYTF	TGTGCCAGTGCCTCAGGGGGAAACTATGGCTACACCTTC
NA	TRBV2	TRBJ1-6	TRBD1	CASRVLQGANSPLHF	TGTGCCAGCAGGGTCCTCCAGGGGGCTAATTCACCCCTCCACTTT
NA	TRBV30	TRBJ2-7	TRBD2	CAWSVSQRGVSYEQYF	TGTGCCTGGAGTGTATCCCAGCGGGGGGTCTCCTACGAGCAGTACTTC
NA	TRBV9	TRBJ1-6	TRBD1	CASSENRGQGPLHF	TGTGCCAGCAGCGAAAACAGGGGCCAGGGGCCCCTCCACTTT
NA	TRBV23-1	TRBJ2-7	NA	CASRRGFNEQYF	TGCGCCAGCAGAAGGGGTTTCAACGAGCAGTACTTC
NA	TRBV29-1	TRBJ1-2	NA	CSVSLTGSGDYGYTF	TGCAGCGTGAGCCTGACAGGCTCCGGCGACTATGGCTACACCTTC
NA	TRBV5-6	TRBJ2-7	NA	CASSLLYTIYEQYF	TGTGCCAGCAGCTTGCTCTATACTATCTACGAGCAGTACTTC
NA	TRBV28	TRBJ1-1	NA	CASSTRQAGEAFF	TGTGCCAGCAGTACACGACAGGCTGGTGAAGCTTTCTTT
once	TRBV5-1	TRBJ2-5	NA	CASSTGPGETQYF	TGCGCCAGCAGCACAGGACCTGGAGAGACCCAGTACTTC
NA	TRBV6-1	TRBJ1-5	NA	CASSEASRENQPQHF	TGTGCCAGCAGTGAAGCGTCAAGGGAGAATCAGCCCCAGCATTTT
NA	TRBV9	TRBJ1-2	NA	CASSVTTGYGYTF	TGTGCCAGCAGCGTAACAACAGGGTATGGCTACACCTTC